This T cell receptor beta chain came from a study of cytomegalovirus exposure and HLA in healthy donors. Study results and limitations: There were over 150 TCR beta chains listed as cytomegalovirus-associated.

CDR1 SQVTM and CDR2 ANQGSEA come from the germline V gene. The CDR3 extends over 12 amino acids. In its sample, this clone was seen once. Its specificity is not known. Mismatch with germline at one junction end may stem from a read error. The PCR ran on 60 Vbeta and 13 Jbeta primers. Sequencing was performed with immunoSEQ multiplex PCR; in TCRdb, only in-frame clones are kept and a portion is missing. The repertoire holds 90,000 to 95,000 clones, with 65% to 85% as singletons. The chain joins TRBV29-1 to TRBJ2-1, with 7 bases matching TRBD2. The sequencing input was PBMCs. This TCR was recovered from a girl under 10 years old in good health and CMV-seropositive. The CDR3 region is CSVPWDYYEQFF. CDR3 nucleotides: TGCAGCGTTCCCTGGGACTACTATGAGCAGTTCTTC.